The 12 T cell receptor beta chains listed next were all sequenced from one sample in a study of shared clonotypes between healthy human individuals. Assay used: immunoSEQ multiplex PCR; TCRdb lists only in-frame clones, some missing. This sample has about a million clones, with 76% found just once. The specimen was memory CD4+ T cells sorted from blood. The subset is: CD45RA-negative fraction. These receptors were collected from a man aged 18 to 29 in good health.

This clone was found a few times. V and J are TRBV29-1 and TRBJ1-2; D unclear. From germline, CDR1 is SQVTM and CDR2 ANQGSEA. The V end lost 2 bases, the J end lost 7 bases, and 8 bases lay between the germline ends. This CDR3 region has 11 residues. The CDR3 sequence is CSVESVVGYTF. CDR3 sequence (DNA): TGCAGCGTTGAAAGTGTGGTTGGCTACACCTTC.

The chain uses TRBV7-9 and TRBJ2-7; 7 bases match TRBD1. The CDR3 totals 15 residues. Germline V gives CDR1 SEHNR, CDR2 FQNEAQ (reference sequence). The V and J ends lost 1 base and 2 bases, in that order; junction bases with no gene match: 5. This chain's CDR3 is CASSLVGDSAYEQYF. CDR3 bases: TGTGCCAGCAGCTTAGTAGGGGACAGTGCCTACGAGCAGTACTTC.

The V gene is TRBV5-4, the J gene TRBJ2-4, with D unresolved. CDR1 is SGHNT and CDR2 is YYREEE in the germline V gene (reference sequence). This CDR3 has 16 residues. V lost 0 bases and J 0 bases, leaving 10 bases between the germline ends. CDR3 sequence (DNA): TGTGCCAGCAGCTTGGCCACGGACCCAGCCAAAAACATTCAGTACTTC. It encodes CASSLATDPAKNIQYF. The full variable domain, with the rest looked up from reference TRBV5-4 and TRBJ2-4, is ETGVTQSPTHLIKTRGQQVTLRCSSQSGHNTVSWYQQALGQGPQFIFQYYREEENGRGNFPPRFSGLQFPNYSSELNVNALELDDSALYLCASSLATDPAKNIQYFGAGTRLSVL.

The chain employs TRBV1 and TRBJ1-4; the table's D call TRBD1 went unverified against the DNA. TRBV1 is shown as a pseudogene. There are 13 residues in the CDR3. CDR3 sequence (DNA): TGCACCAGCAGCCTGCCGGGACAGAGAAAACTGTTTTTT. Protein sequence: CTSSLPGQRKLFF.

The V and J genes are TRBV9 and TRBJ2-7, with D unresolved. Germline CDR1 SGDLS, CDR2 YYNGEE. The V end was cut by 0 bases, the J end by 4 bases, with 17 bases between. This CDR3 contains 16 residues. The CDR3 nucleotides read TGTGCCAGCAGCGTAGCCGGGTCCCCCACTTTTTACGAGCAGTACTTC. Translation: CASSVAGSPTFYEQYF.

The rearrangement joins TRBV10-3 to TRBJ1-3, with 9 bases lining up with TRBD1. This CDR3 spans 12 amino acids. Germline CDR1 reads ENHRY; CDR2 reads SYGVKD. V lost 11 bases to trimming and J lost 3 bases; unmatched junction nucleotides: 2. The CDR3 spells CAGGQGGNTIYF. CDR3 coding DNA: TGTGCCGGGGGACAGGGTGGAAACACCATATATTTT.

V and J are TRBV27 and TRBJ2-2, with TRBD2 identical over 8 bases. The CDR3 totals 20 residues. Germline CDR1 and CDR2: MNHEY and SMNVEV (reference sequence). V lost 2 bases, J lost 4 bases, and 18 bases stayed unmatched. CDR3 protein: CASSLPAPRSGRVSTGELFF. In DNA, the CDR3 is TGTGCCAGCAGTTTACCCGCCCCCCGGAGCGGGAGAGTCAGCACCGGGGAGCTGTTTTTT.

This clone was detected once. The chain carries TRBV7-2 and TRBJ2-1, with 8 bases fitting TRBD1. This CDR3 has 18 residues. V lost 0 bases to trimming and J lost 5 bases; unmatched junction nucleotides: 12. Germline V lookup: CDR1 SGHTA, CDR2 FQGNSA. The CDR3: CASSLATFRNRGNNEQFF. The CDR3 DNA follows: TGTGCCAGCAGCTTAGCAACATTCCGGAACAGGGGGAACAATGAGCAGTTCTTC.

The chain couples TRBV5-8 to TRBJ2-5, with D possibly being TRBD2 (7 bases). The CDR3 has 14 amino acids. V was cut by 4 bases and J by 6 bases, with 16 bases left in between. Per germline, CDR1 SGHTS and CDR2 YDEGEE. The CDR3 DNA reads as TGTGCCAGCAGCCATCCGGGGGGCGTAAAGACCCAGTACTTC. It translates to CASSHPGGVKTQYF.

This clone has ten or more counts. This chain links TRBV21-1 with TRBJ1-6; the DNA was not used to check the table's D call, TRBD1. TRBV21-1 is described as a pseudogene. The CDR3 covers 18 residues. In DNA form, the CDR3 reads TGTGCCAGCAGCAACAAAAATAGACAGGCCCCTTATAATTCACCCCTCCACTTT. It encodes CASSNKNRQAPYNSPLHF.

V gene TRBV2 combines with J gene TRBJ1-5; TRBD1 aligns across 7 bases. V shed 4 bases and J 2 bases; nucleotides not matched to a gene: 8. The CDR3 length is 16 residues. Germline V gene lookup returns CDR1 SNHLY and CDR2 FYNNEI. CDR3 in amino acids: CASSARQGWGNQPQHF. CDR3 DNA: TGTGCCAGCAGTGCTCGACAGGGCTGGGGCAATCAGCCCCAGCATTTT.

This clone was found a few times. The chain links TRBV4-1 to TRBJ1-5; no firm D call. The germline V gene has CDR1 MGHRA and CDR2 YSYEKL. CDR3 length: 13 residues. With 0 bases removed from V and 6 bases from J, the gap between germline ends came to 6 bases. The CDR3 is CASSQETRQPQHF. CDR3 coding DNA: TGCGCCAGCAGCCAAGAAACACGTCAGCCCCAGCATTTT.